The source of this TCR beta chain is a study of blood T cell repertoires in COVID-19. Study in general: PBMCs, B-cell-depleted T cells, or T cells provided the cDNA or gDNA that made up the material.

Methods used by the authors: Estimates of nucleated cell counts were drawn from the amplification of reference gene primers. Profiled with immunoSEQ multiplex PCR; TCRdb holds only in-frame clones, not every one. From that table come the V and J calls and clone size; the DNA was used to work out D and trimming. The data show about 50,000 clones, with approximately 91% seen just once and about 3.1% held by the top ten. This CDR3 comprises 16 residues. Germline CDR1 and CDR2: MNHNY and SVGAGI (reference sequence). V shed 2 bases and J 5 bases; nucleotides not matched to a gene: 7. The V gene is TRBV6-6, the J gene TRBJ2-5; 11 positions agree with TRBD2. The receptor's source is a human donor in a cohort sampled during active COVID-19. The sequenced material came from peripheral blood. The CDR3 DNA reads as TGTGCCAGCAGTTACCCTAGCGGGAGGACTCGCGAGACCCAGTACTTC. It yields the protein CASSYPSGRTRETQYF.